The clone carrying this T cell receptor (beta chain) was counted many times. Its antigen is unknown. The data were taken from a study of spatial heterogeneity in lung cancer. Study-level background: As counted in raw reads, each unique TCR and UMI combination appeared more than ten times on average. Study conclusions and caveats: Resection blood, more than follow-up blood, showed ubiquitous expanded tumor TCRs.

TCRdb passed the 5' RACE reads through MiXCR, listing each CDR3 protein once. The table records around 70,000 distinct CDR3 sequences, 8% to 10% of them present only once. Time point here: blood at routine non-recurrence follow-up after resection. Without sorting, whole RNA was sequenced from tumor, nontumor lung or frozen PBMC. Sequences were derived from PBMCs, sampled at follow-up. This receptor was obtained from a female donor with early-stage non-small cell lung cancer.

CDR3: CASSLGYGDPLWEQYF. The CDR3 DNA is TGTGCCAGCAGCCTAGGGTACGGGGACCCTCTTTGGGAGCAGTACTTC. This sequence joins TRBV7-9 and TRBJ2-7, with D perhaps assigned TRBD1 or TRBD2 (5 bases each). Trimming took off 5 bases at V and 7 bases at J, with 24 bases between the two ends. Germline lookup yields CDR1 SEHNR and CDR2 FQNEAQ (reference sequence). This CDR3 comprises 16 residues.